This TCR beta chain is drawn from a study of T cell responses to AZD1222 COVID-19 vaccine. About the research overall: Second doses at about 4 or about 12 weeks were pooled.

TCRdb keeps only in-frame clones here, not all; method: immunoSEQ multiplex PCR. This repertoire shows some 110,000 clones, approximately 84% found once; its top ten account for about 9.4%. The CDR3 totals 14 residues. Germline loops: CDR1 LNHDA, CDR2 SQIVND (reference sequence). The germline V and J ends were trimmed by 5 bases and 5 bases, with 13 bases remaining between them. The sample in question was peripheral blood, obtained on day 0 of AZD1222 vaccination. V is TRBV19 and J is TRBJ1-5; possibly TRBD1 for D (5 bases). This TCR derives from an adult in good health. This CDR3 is CASSSGYKDQPQHF. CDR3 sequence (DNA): TGTGCCAGTAGTTCAGGGTACAAGGATCAGCCCCAGCATTTT.